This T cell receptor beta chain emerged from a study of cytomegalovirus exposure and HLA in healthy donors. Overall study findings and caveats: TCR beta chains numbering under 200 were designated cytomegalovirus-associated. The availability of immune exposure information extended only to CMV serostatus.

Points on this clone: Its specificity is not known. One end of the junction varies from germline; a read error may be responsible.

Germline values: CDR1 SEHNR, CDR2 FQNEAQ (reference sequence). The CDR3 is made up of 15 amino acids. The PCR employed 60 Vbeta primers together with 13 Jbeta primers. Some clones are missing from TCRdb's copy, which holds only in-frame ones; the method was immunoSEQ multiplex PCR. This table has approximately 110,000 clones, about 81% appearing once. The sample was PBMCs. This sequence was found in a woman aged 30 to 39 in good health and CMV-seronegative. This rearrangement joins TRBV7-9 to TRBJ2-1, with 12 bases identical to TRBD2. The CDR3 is CSSSSSGRAYNEQFF. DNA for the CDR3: TGTTCCAGCAGCTCTAGCGGGAGGGCCTACAATGAGCAGTTCTTC.